The 29 T cell receptor beta chains below all came from one sample that was sequenced in a study of shared clonotypes between healthy human individuals. CD45RO-negative, CCR7-positively selected cells formed the naive CD8 fraction, excluding terminally differentiated effector memory CD45RA+ cells. The data were produced by immunoSEQ multiplex PCR, yet TCRdb's version contains in-frame clones alone and is incomplete. Of around 2.1 million clones listed, 85% to 95% are singletons. The specimen was naive CD8+ T cells from PBMCs. Receptors were obtained from a man between 18 and 29 years old in good health. Some clones in this sample may be carry-over from other donors' samples.

This clone has a single count. This chain links TRBV9 with TRBJ2-7, with 12 bases lining up with TRBD1. CDR3 size: 14 residues. Germline V lookup: CDR1 SGDLS, CDR2 YYNGEE. The ends lost 4 bases at V and 6 bases at J; junction bases unmatched: 5. CDR3 sequence reads: CASSTGTGGVEQYF. In nucleotides, the CDR3 is TGTGCCAGCAGCACCGGGACAGGGGGCGTCGAGCAGTACTTC.

This chain joins TRBV27 and TRBJ1-5, with 7 bases that match TRBD1. There are 15 residues in the CDR3. In germline, CDR1 is MNHEY, CDR2 SMNVEV (reference sequence). With V trimmed by 2 bases and J by 11 bases, 12 bases remained unmatched. CDR3 region: CASSLTTGKIRTQHF. The DNA of the CDR3 is TGTGCCAGCAGTTTAACGACAGGGAAGATAAGGACCCAGCATTTT.

This chain joins TRBV6-6 and TRBJ1-5, with a possible D match to TRBD1 (5 bases). Per germline, CDR1 MNHNY and CDR2 SVGAGI (reference sequence). The ends were cut back, 0 bases at V and 5 bases at J, with 11 bases in the middle. This CDR3 region has 15 residues. The CDR3 DNA follows: TGTGCCAGCAGTTACTCGGGCAGGGTGGATCAGCCCCAGCATTTT. It codes for CASSYSGRVDQPQHF.

The chain uses TRBV7-8 and TRBJ2-3, with D tentatively TRBD1 or TRBD2 (5 bases each). There are 14 residues in the CDR3. Germline values: CDR1 SGHVS, CDR2 FQNEAQ. The germline V and J ends were trimmed by 5 bases and 6 bases, with 15 bases remaining between them. The CDR3 spells CASSLLWGSDTQYF. CDR3 bases: TGTGCCAGCAGCCTGCTGTGGGGGTCCGATACGCAGTATTTT.

The chain employs TRBV7-8 and TRBJ2-7; no firm D call. The ends were cut back, 4 bases at V and 0 bases at J, with 10 bases in the middle. The CDR3 has 14 residues. Germline lookup yields CDR1 SGHVS and CDR2 FQNEAQ. CDR3 sequence reads: CASSSRELSYEQYF. DNA for the CDR3: TGTGCCAGCAGCTCGAGAGAGCTCTCCTACGAGCAGTACTTC.

The V gene is TRBV27, the J gene TRBJ2-1, with TRBD2 matching 8 bases. V gave up 3 bases and J gave up 10 bases; unmatched junction bases: 11. The CDR3 covers 15 residues. Germline assignment: CDR1 MNHEY and CDR2 SMNVEV (reference sequence). The CDR3 bases are TGTGCCAGCAGTTTCGTCCGGTTAGCGGGACCAGAGCAGTTCTTC. Amino acid sequence: CASSFVRLAGPEQFF.

The V gene is TRBV2, the J gene TRBJ2-1; 10 bases match TRBD1. The CDR3 consists of 16 residues. V lost 2 bases, J lost 4 bases, and 5 bases stayed unmatched. Germline CDR1 and CDR2: SNHLY and FYNNEI. The CDR3 region has the DNA TGTGCCAGCAGTGAAAACCCGGGACAGGGGTACAATGAGCAGTTCTTC. Translating it yields CASSENPGQGYNEQFF. The whole variable domain, filled in from reference TRBV2 and TRBJ2-1, reads EPEVTQTPSHQVTQMGQEVILRCVPISNHLYFYWYRQILGQKVEFLVSFYNNEISEKSEIFDDQFSVERPDGSNFTLKIRSTKLEDSAMYFCASSENPGQGYNEQFFGPGTRLTVL.

The CDR3 DNA reads TGTGCCAGCAGCTTGTTTGACACCTTC. Protein product: CASSLFDTF. The chain recombines TRBV5-8 with TRBJ1-2; D is unresolved. V lost 1 base and J lost 12, with 4 bases in between. Germline lookup yields CDR1 SGHTS and CDR2 YDEGEE. The CDR3 runs to 9 residues.

The chain recombines TRBV19 with TRBJ2-5; unclear D gene. Trimming stripped 6 bases from V and 0 bases from J, with 17 bases between. This CDR3 has 16 residues. In germline, CDR1 is LNHDA, CDR2 SQIVND (reference sequence). The CDR3 loop reads CASSRTDTPYQETQYF. CDR3 DNA: TGTGCCAGTAGCCGAACCGACACGCCTTACCAAGAGACCCAGTACTTC. The complete variable domain, with remaining parts taken from reference TRBV19 and TRBJ2-5, reads DGGITQSPKYLFRKEGQNVTLSCEQNLNHDAMYWYRQDPGQGLRLIYYSQIVNDFQKGDIAEGYSVSREKKESFPLTVTSAQKNPTAFYLCASSRTDTPYQETQYFGPGTRLLVL.

The V and J genes are TRBV5-4 and TRBJ2-3, with D possibly TRBD2 on 5 matching bases. The CDR3 spans 16 residues. Germline V gives CDR1 SGHNT, CDR2 YYREEE (reference sequence). Trimming left V 1 base short and J 8 bases short, with 20 bases between. CDR3 nucleotides: TGTGCCAGCAGCTTGTTCGAAGGAGGCCGCCCGGGTACGCAGTATTTT. Residues: CASSLFEGGRPGTQYF.

The chain joins TRBV5-1 to TRBJ2-1; 8 nucleotides match TRBD2. The V gene end was trimmed by 0 bases and the J gene end by 4 bases; junction bases not matched to a gene: 6. Germline values: CDR1 SGHRS, CDR2 YFSETQ. The CDR3 is 16 residues long. CDR3 in amino acids: CASSLGLLAAYNEQFF. CDR3 nucleotide sequence: TGCGCCAGCAGCTTGGGTCTACTAGCGGCGTACAATGAGCAGTTCTTC.

The V and J genes are TRBV29-1 and TRBJ2-5; 7 bases map to TRBD1. The end of the DNA is better explained by TRBJ2-7, so the J call may be wrong. The CDR3 loop spans 14 amino acids. Germline V gene sequence: CDR1 SQVTM, CDR2 ANQGSEA. As DNA, the CDR3 is TGCAGCGCCATCGACAGGGAAAACTCCTACGAGCAGTACTTC. Encoded protein: CSAIDRENSYEQYF.

V is TRBV6-5 and J is TRBJ1-2; possible D gene TRBD1, 6 bases. This CDR3 has 15 residues. Germline loops: CDR1 MNHEY, CDR2 SVGAGI. V lost 7 bases and J 2 bases, leaving 17 bases between the germline ends. CDR3: CASTSRGTINYGYTF. CDR3 in DNA: TGTGCCAGCACCTCCCGGGGGACAATAAACTATGGCTACACCTTC.

The rearrangement joins TRBV30 to TRBJ2-3, with D maybe TRBD2 (6 bases). With 5 bases removed from V and 7 bases from J, the gap between germline ends came to 16 bases. CDR1 and CDR2 from the germline V gene are GTSNPN and SVGIG (reference sequence). This CDR3 is 13 amino acids long. The CDR3 here is CAWRGDGSYTQYF. The CDR3 nucleotides are TGTGCCTGGCGGGGCGACGGGAGTTATACGCAGTATTTT.

The chain joins TRBV9 to TRBJ2-3; weak D call: TRBD2 (6 bases). Between the trimmed V and J ends, which lost 2 bases and 6 bases, there was a span of 22 bases. This CDR3 has 17 residues. The germline V gene has CDR1 SGDLS and CDR2 YYNGEE. The DNA for the CDR3 is TGTGCCAGCAGCGTCGAACCGGGACTCTCTAGAGGGGATACGCAGTATTTT. Its translation: CASSVEPGLSRGDTQYF.

V and J are TRBV27 and TRBJ2-7; 8 nucleotides agree with TRBD2. From germline, CDR1 is MNHEY and CDR2 SMNVEV (reference sequence). V gave up 6 bases and J gave up 5 bases; unmatched junction bases: 9. The CDR3 sequence is 14 residues long. The CDR3 protein is CASRTSVVPHEQYF. The CDR3 bases are TGTGCCAGCAGGACTAGCGTGGTCCCACACGAGCAGTACTTC.

The chain carries TRBV4-1 and TRBJ2-2, with TRBD2 matching 13 bases. The V gene's germline CDR1 is MGHRA and CDR2 YSYEKL. The CDR3 runs 17 residues. With V trimmed by 2 bases and J by 5 bases, 5 bases remained unmatched. CDR3 region: CASSQSLAGGLTGELFF. The CDR3 coding sequence is TGCGCCAGCAGCCAATCACTAGCGGGAGGGTTAACCGGGGAGCTGTTTTTT.

The chain employs TRBV19 and TRBJ1-1; 8 positions agree with TRBD1. The trim removed 5 bases at V and 5 bases at J, leaving 7 bases unmatched. The CDR3 is 14 residues long. The germline V gene has CDR1 LNHDA and CDR2 SQIVND (reference sequence). CDR3 region: CASSPGTGGTEAFF. The DNA of the CDR3 is TGTGCCAGTAGTCCCGGGACAGGAGGGACTGAAGCTTTCTTT.

Here the CDR3 reads CASSSHWGTEAFF. CDR3 coding DNA: TGTGCCAGCAGCTCCCATTGGGGGACAGAAGCTTTCTTT. This chain joins TRBV7-3 and TRBJ1-1, with TRBD1 as a possible D gene (6 bases). Germline V gene sequence: CDR1 SGHTA, CDR2 FQGTGA. Trimming left V 4 bases short and J 8 bases short, with 14 bases between. There are 13 residues in the CDR3.

The genes are TRBV20-1 and TRBJ2-1; D is perhaps TRBD1 (5 bases). The V end lost 3 bases, the J end lost 8 bases, and 8 bases lay between the germline ends. The length of the CDR3 is 11 residues. Germline CDR1 and CDR2: DFQATT and SNEGSKA (reference sequence). The CDR3 region has the DNA TGCAGTGCTAGGGACATCCATGAGCAGTTCTTC. Protein: CSARDIHEQFF.

V gene TRBV7-8 combines with J gene TRBJ2-1, with 10 bases identical to TRBD2. Germline V CDR1 and CDR2: SGHVS, FQNEAQ. V dropped 2 bases and J dropped 4; count of bases not matched to a gene: 17. There are 20 residues in the CDR3. The CDR3 loop reads CASSLFGAILAGRGYNEQFF. CDR3 DNA: TGTGCCAGCAGCTTATTTGGGGCTATACTAGCGGGACGTGGGTACAATGAGCAGTTCTTC.

The rearrangement links TRBV12-1 to TRBJ2-7; TRBD2, the table's D call, was not compared with the DNA. TRBV12-1 is an annotated pseudogene. The CDR3 length is 19 residues. The CDR3 DNA follows: TGTGCCAGCAGCTTTGCGAATATAGTAGCTTGCGGCCCTTCCTACGAGCAGTACTTC. Protein: CASSFANIVACGPSYEQYF.

This chain connects TRBV7-6 to TRBJ1-2; 10 bases are shared with TRBD1. V dropped 5 bases and J dropped 5; count of bases not matched to a gene: 8. The CDR3 totals 15 residues. The germline V gene has CDR1 SGHVS and CDR2 FNYEAQ. The chain's CDR3 is CASSPDRGWEYGYTF. CDR3 sequence (DNA): TGTGCCAGCAGCCCGGACAGGGGGTGGGAATATGGCTACACCTTC.

The genes are TRBV11-3 and TRBJ2-2, with 15 positions matching TRBD2. J lost 5 bases, V lost 5 bases, and 9 bases had no gene match. CDR3 length: 18 residues. The V gene's germline CDR1 is SGHNT and CDR2 YENEEA. The CDR3, as DNA: TGTGCCAGCAGCACCGGACTAGCGGGAGGGCCCCAGACCGGGGAGCTGTTTTTT. This encodes CASSTGLAGGPQTGELFF.

The V call is TRBV27, the J call TRBJ2-5; 9 bases are shared with TRBD2. Germline trimming cut 3 bases from V and 5 bases from J; bases unmatched to any gene: 16. Germline loops: CDR1 MNHEY, CDR2 SMNVEV (reference sequence). This CDR3 spans 18 amino acids. The CDR3 spells CASSFRKYAGGPRETQYF. The CDR3, as DNA: TGTGCCAGCAGTTTTCGAAAGTATGCGGGAGGGCCTAGGGAGACCCAGTACTTC.

The J gene is TRBJ2-3, the V gene TRBV29-1; 7 bases align to TRBD2. With 1 base clipped from V and 0 bases from J, the junction kept 7 bases outside the gene matches. Germline V gene sequence: CDR1 SQVTM, CDR2 ANQGSEA. The CDR3 spans 16 residues. CDR3 nucleotides: TGCAGCGTTGAAGTCCGGGGGGTAGCCAGCACAGATACGCAGTATTTT. Its protein product is CSVEVRGVASTDTQYF.

The chain combines TRBV15 with TRBJ2-1, with 14 bases matching TRBD2. V was clipped by 3 bases and J by 5 bases; unmatched bases: 3. Per germline, CDR1 LNHNV and CDR2 YYDKDF (reference sequence). The CDR3 loop spans 16 amino acids. In nucleotides, the CDR3 is TGTGCCACCAGCAGCGGGACTAGCGGGAGTGACAATGAGCAGTTCTTC. Its translation is CATSSGTSGSDNEQFF.

The chain is built from TRBV5-8 and TRBJ2-5; the D gene is possibly TRBD2 (6 bases). This CDR3 contains 16 residues. The germline V and J ends were trimmed by 4 bases and 4 bases, with 20 bases remaining between them. Germline loops: CDR1 SGHTS, CDR2 YDEGEE. As DNA, the CDR3 is TGTGCCAGCAGCCATGACGTGGAGGGTCTAAGAGAGACCCAGTACTTC. This codes for CASSHDVEGLRETQYF.

This chain links TRBV28 with TRBJ1-1, with a possible D match to TRBD1 (5 bases). In germline, CDR1 is MDHEN, CDR2 SYDVKM. Trimming left V 6 bases short and J 11 bases short, with 31 bases between. The CDR3 has 17 amino acids. CDR3 nucleotides: TGTGCCAGCAGCTACCACCAAGGGGTGGGGTTACAGGCTGGGGCTTTCTTT. It yields the protein CASSYHQGVGLQAGAFF.